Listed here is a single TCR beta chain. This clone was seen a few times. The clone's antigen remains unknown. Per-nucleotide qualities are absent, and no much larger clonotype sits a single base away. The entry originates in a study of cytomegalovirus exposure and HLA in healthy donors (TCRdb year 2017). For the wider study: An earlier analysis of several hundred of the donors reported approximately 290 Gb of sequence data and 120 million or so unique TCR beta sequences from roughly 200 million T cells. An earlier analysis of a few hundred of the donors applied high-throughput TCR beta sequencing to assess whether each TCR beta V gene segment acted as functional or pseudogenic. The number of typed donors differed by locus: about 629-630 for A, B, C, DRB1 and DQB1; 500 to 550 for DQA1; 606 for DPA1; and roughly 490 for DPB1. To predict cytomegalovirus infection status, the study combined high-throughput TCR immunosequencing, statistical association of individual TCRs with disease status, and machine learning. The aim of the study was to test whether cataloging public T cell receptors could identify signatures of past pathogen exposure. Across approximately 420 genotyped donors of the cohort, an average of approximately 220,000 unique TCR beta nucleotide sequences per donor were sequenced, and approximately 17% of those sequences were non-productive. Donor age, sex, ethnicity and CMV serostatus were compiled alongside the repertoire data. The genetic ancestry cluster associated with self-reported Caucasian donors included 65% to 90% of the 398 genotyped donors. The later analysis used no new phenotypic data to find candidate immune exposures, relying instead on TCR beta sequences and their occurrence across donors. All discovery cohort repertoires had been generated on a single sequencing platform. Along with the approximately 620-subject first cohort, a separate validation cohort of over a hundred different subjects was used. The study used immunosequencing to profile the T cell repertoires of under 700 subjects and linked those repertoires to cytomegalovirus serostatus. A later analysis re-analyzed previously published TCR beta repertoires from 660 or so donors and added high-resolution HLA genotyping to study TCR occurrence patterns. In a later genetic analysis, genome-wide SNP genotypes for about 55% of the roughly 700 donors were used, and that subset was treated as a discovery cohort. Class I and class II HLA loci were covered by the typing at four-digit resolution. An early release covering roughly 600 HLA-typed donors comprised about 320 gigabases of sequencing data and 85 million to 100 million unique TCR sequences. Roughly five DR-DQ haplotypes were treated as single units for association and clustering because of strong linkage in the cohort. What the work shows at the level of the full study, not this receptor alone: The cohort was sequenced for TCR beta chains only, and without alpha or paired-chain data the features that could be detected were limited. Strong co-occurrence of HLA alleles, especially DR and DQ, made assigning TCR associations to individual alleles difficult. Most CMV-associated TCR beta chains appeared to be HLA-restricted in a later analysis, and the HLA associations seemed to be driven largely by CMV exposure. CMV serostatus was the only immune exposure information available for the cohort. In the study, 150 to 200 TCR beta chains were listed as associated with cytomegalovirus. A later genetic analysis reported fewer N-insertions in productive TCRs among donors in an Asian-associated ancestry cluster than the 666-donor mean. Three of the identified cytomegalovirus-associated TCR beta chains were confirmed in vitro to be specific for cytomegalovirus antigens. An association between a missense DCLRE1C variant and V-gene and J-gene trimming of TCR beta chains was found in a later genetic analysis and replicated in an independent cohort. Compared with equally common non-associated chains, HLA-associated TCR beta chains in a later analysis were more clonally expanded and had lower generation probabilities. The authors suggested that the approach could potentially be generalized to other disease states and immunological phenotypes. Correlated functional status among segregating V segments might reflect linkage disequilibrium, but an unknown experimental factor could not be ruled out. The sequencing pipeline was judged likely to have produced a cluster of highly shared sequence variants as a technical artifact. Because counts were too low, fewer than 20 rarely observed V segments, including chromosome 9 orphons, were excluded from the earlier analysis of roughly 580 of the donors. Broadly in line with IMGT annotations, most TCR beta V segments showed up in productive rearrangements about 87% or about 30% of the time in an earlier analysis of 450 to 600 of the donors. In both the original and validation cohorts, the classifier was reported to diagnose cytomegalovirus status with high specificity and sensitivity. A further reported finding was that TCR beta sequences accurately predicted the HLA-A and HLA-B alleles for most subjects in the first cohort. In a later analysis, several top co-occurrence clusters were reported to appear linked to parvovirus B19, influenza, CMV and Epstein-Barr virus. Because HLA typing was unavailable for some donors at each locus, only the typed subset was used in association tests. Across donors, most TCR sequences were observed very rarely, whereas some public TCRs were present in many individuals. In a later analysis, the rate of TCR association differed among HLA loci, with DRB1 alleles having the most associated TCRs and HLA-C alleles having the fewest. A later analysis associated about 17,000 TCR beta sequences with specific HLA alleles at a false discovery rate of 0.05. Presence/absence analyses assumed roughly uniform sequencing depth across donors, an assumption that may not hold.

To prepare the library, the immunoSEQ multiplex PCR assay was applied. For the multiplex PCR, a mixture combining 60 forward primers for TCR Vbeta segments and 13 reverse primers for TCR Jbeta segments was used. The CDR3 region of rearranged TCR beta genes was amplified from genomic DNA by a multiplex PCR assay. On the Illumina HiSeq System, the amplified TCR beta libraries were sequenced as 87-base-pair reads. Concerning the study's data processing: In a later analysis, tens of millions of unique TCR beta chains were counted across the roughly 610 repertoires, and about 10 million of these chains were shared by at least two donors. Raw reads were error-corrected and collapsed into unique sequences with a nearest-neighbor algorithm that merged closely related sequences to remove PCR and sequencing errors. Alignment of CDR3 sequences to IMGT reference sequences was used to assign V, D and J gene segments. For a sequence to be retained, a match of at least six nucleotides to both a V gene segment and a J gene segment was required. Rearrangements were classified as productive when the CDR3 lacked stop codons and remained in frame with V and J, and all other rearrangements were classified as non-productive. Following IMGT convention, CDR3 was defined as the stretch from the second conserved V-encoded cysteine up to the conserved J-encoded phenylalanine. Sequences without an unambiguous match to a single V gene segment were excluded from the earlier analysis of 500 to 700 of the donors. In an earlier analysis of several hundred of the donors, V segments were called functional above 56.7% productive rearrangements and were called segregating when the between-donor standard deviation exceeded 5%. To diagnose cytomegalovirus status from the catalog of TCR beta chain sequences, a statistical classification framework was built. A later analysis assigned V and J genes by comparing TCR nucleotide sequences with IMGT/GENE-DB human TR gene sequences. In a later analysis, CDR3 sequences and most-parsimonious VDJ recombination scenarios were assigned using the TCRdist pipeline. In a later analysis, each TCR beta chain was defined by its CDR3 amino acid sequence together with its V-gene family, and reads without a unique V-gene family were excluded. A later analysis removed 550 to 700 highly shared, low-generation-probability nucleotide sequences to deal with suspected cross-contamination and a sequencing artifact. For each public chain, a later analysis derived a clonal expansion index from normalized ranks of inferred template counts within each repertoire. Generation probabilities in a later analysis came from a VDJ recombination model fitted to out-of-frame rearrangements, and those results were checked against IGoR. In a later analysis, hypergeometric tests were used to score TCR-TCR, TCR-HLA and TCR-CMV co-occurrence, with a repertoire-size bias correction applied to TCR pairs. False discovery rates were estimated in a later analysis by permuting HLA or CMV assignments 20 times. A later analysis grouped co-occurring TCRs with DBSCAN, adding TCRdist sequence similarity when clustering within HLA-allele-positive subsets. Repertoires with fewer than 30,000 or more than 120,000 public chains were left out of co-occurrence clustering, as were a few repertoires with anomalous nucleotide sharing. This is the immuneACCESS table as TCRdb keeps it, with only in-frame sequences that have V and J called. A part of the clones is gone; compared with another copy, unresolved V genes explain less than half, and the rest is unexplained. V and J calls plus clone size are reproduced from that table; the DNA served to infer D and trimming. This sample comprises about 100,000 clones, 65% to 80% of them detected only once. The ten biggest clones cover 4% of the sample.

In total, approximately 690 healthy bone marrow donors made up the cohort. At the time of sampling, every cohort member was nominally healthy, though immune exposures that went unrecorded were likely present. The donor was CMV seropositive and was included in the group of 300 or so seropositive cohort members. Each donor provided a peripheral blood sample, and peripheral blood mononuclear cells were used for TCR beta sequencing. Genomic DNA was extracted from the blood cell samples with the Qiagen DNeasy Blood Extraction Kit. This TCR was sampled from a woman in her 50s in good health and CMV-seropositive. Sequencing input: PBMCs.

In nucleotides, the sequence is TGTGCCAGCAGGGGACTAGCGGGTACCCAAGAGACCCAGTACTTC. This codes for CASRGLAGTQETQYF. Rearrangement joined TRBV6-6 to TRBJ2-5; TRBD2 aligns with 12 central bases. Counted from cysteine to phenylalanine, this CDR3 has 15 amino acids. Here the CDR3 DNA is all that survives: 45 bases in frame from base 1. The CDR1 and CDR2 encoded by the germline V gene (reference sequence) are MNHNY and SVGAGI. V is pruned by 6 bases and J by 1 base, leaving 3 bases of the junction without a gene match.